The 27 T cell receptor beta chains listed next were all sequenced from one sample in a study of blood T cells in healthy people across ages. Primed by a sample-barcoded 5' primer and a J-beta primer mix, a second PCR proceeded for 7 to 11 cycles. TCRdb ran MiXCR on the 5' RACE reads and lists one entry per CDR3 protein. Among about 590,000 distinct CDR3 sequences listed, about 30% were seen once. Specimen: blood. Source of these receptors: a woman aged 80 or over in good health.

The chain joins TRBV18 to TRBJ1-6; D is unclear. The CDR3 has 13 residues. Germline values: CDR1 KGHSH, CDR2 LQKENI. The V end was cut by 6 bases, the J end by 9 bases, with 12 bases between. The DNA for the CDR3 is TGTGCCAGCTCTGGAGGGAAGAGTTCACCCCTCCACTTT. Protein: CASSGGKSSPLHF.

This clonotype came up many times. This sequence joins TRBV12-3 or TRBV12-4 and TRBJ1-1; D not certain. V lost 3 bases to trimming and J lost 3 bases, with 8 bases between them. The CDR3 is made up of 13 amino acids. The CDR3 nucleotides read TGTGCCAGCAGTTTTCGGGAACACACTGAAGCTTTCTTT. This gives the protein CASSFREHTEAFF.

This clonotype was picked up a small number of times. The J gene is TRBJ1-6, the V gene TRBV6-2 or TRBV6-3; D gene unclear. The length of the CDR3 is 17 residues. The V end was cut by 0 bases, the J end by 8 bases, with 17 bases between. The germline V gene encodes CDR1 MNHEY and CDR2 SVGEGT. This CDR3 reads CASSYSAWETRYSPLHF. The CDR3 nucleotides are TGTGCCAGCAGTTACTCGGCTTGGGAAACTAGGTATTCACCCCTCCACTTT.

This clonotype was observed many times. The chain carries TRBV12-3 or TRBV12-4 and TRBJ2-7; unclear D gene. This CDR3 is built from 13 residues. V was trimmed by 6 bases and J by 6 bases, leaving 15 bases between them. CDR3 protein: CASSSGVLSEQYF. CDR3 in DNA: TGTGCCAGCAGCTCGGGCGTCCTCTCCGAGCAGTACTTC.

This clonotype occurred many times. The chain carries TRBV6-6 and TRBJ2-3; tentatively, D is TRBD1 (6 bases). This CDR3 region has 14 residues. Trimming took off 7 bases at V and 2 bases at J, with 13 bases between the two ends. Per germline, CDR1 MNHNY and CDR2 SVGAGI (reference sequence). CDR3 region: CASKTDRLTDTQYF. The CDR3 DNA sequence: TGTGCCAGCAAAACCGACAGGCTCACAGATACGCAGTATTTT.

The rearrangement links TRBV20-1 to TRBJ1-5, with TRBD1 identical over 12 bases. V lost 3 bases to trimming and J lost 1 base; unmatched junction nucleotides: 7. CDR3 length: 17 amino acids. Germline V gene data show CDR1 as DFQATT and CDR2 as SNEGSKA (reference sequence). The DNA for the CDR3 is TGCAGTGCTAGTCGGGACAGGGGGCGAAAAAGCAATCAGCCCCAGCATTTT. Translated, it gives CSASRDRGRKSNQPQHF.

This clonotype was observed a handful of times. The J gene is TRBJ2-7, the V gene TRBV7-2, with 13 nucleotides matching TRBD2. After removal of 4 bases from V and 7 bases from J, the junction contained 13 bases not matched to a gene. CDR3 length: 17 amino acids. Germline V CDR1 and CDR2: SGHTA, FQGNSA. The CDR3 region has the DNA TGTGCCAGCAGCTCGGGGGGGACTAGCGGGGTAGTCTATGAGCAGTACTTC. It is translated as CASSSGGTSGVVYEQYF.

This clonotype was observed a few times. The rearrangement links TRBV6-1 to TRBJ2-5; 8 bases match TRBD2. The CDR3 covers 15 residues. The germline gives CDR1 MNHNS, CDR2 SASEGT. V shed 2 bases and J 11 bases; nucleotides not matched to a gene: 13. The CDR3 sequence is CASSERSGGYNEQYF. Written as DNA, the CDR3 is TGTGCCAGCAGTGAAAGGAGCGGGGGCTACAATGAGCAGTACTTC.

The CDR3, as DNA: TGTGCCAGTACCACGGGGGGACATGCCATGAACACTGAAGCTTTCTTT. Translated, it gives CASTTGGHAMNTEAFF. The gene calls are TRBV19 and TRBJ1-1; weak D call: TRBD1 (6 bases). CDR3 length equals 16 residues. The V end lost 7 bases, the J end lost 0 bases, and 18 bases lay between the germline ends. CDR1 LNHDA and CDR2 SQIVND come from the germline V gene (reference sequence).

This clonotype was seen at least ten times. For the CDR3, the DNA is TGCGCCAGCAGTCAGCCTGGGGAGGACGAGCAGTACTTC. The encoded protein is CASSQPGEDEQYF. This chain uses TRBV5-1 with TRBJ2-7; tentatively, D is TRBD2 (6 bases). The CDR3 has 13 amino acids. The V gene's germline CDR1 is SGHRS and CDR2 YFSETQ. V was clipped by 5 bases and J by 5 bases, with 14 bases between them. The full variable domain, with the rest looked up from reference TRBV5-1 and TRBJ2-7, is KAGVTQTPRYLIKTRGQQVTLSCSPISGHRSVSWYQQTPGQGLQFLFEYFSETQRNKGNFPGRFSGRQFSNSRSEMNVSTLELGDSALYLCASSQPGEDEQYFGPGTRLTVT.

This clonotype was counted at least ten times. The chain joins TRBV7-2 to TRBJ2-7, with 8 bases matching TRBD2. The V and J ends lost 5 bases and 9 bases, in that order; junction bases with no gene match: 6. The CDR3 length is 12 residues. CDR1 SGHTA and CDR2 FQGNSA come from the germline V gene. CDR3 DNA: TGTGCCAGCAGCATTCGGACTAGCAGGCAGTACTTC. It specifies CASSIRTSRQYF.

The rearrangement joins TRBV7-9 to TRBJ2-3; perhaps TRBD2 as D (5 bases). The CDR3 spans 16 residues. V was clipped by 4 bases and J by 7 bases, with 21 bases between them. From germline, CDR1 is SEHNR and CDR2 FQNEAQ (reference sequence). DNA for the CDR3: TGTGCCAGCAGCTCCCCGGCGGGCGGGCTCTCGCATACGCAGTATTTT. Translating it yields CASSSPAGGLSHTQYF.

This clonotype came up many times. The chain is built from TRBV7-9 and TRBJ1-2; 7 nucleotides align to TRBD1. Trimming cost V 8 bases and J 5 bases; bases outside gene matches: 8. CDR1 and CDR2 from the germline V gene are SEHNR and FQNEAQ (reference sequence). There are 13 residues in the CDR3. The DNA of the CDR3 is TGTGCCAGCTCCGAGGGGGCAGGGTATGGCTACACCTTC. It codes for CASSEGAGYGYTF.

About this clonotype: This sequence may be a read error, since a much larger clone differs from it by one base. V is TRBV7-2 and J is TRBJ2-1; 7 bases are shared with TRBD2. V shed 0 bases, J shed 4 bases, and the junction held 3 bases outside the gene matches. This CDR3 contains 15 residues. Germline loops: CDR1 SGHTA, CDR2 FQGNSA. The CDR3 DNA sequence: TGTGCCAGCAGCTTAGCGGGGGGGTATTACAATGAGCAGTTCTTC. It translates to CASSLAGGYYNEQFF. The whole variable domain, filled in from reference TRBV7-2 and TRBJ2-1, reads GAGVSQSPSNKVTEKGKDVELRCDPISGHTALYWYRQSLGQGLEFLIYFQGNSAPDKSGLPSDRFSAERTGGSVSTLTIQRTQQEDSAVYLCASSLAGGYYNEQFFGPGTRLTVL.

The rearrangement joins TRBV6-6 to TRBJ1-5; TRBD1 agrees at 8 bases. Germline trimming cut 11 bases from V and 7 bases from J; bases unmatched to any gene: 13. The CDR3 runs 14 residues. Germline V gives CDR1 MNHNY, CDR2 SVGAGI (reference sequence). The CDR3 DNA sequence: TGTGCCGGTAGCGACCGGGACAGGTTACAGCCCCAGCATTTT. It translates to CAGSDRDRLQPQHF.

About this clonotype itself: A much larger clone lies one base from this, so it may be a read error. The V call is TRBV7-9, the J call TRBJ1-1; D gene unclear. V was cut by 5 bases and J by 1 base, with 11 bases left in between. CDR1 SEHNR and CDR2 FQNEAQ come from the germline V gene (reference sequence). The length of the CDR3 is 14 residues. CDR3 DNA sequence: TGTGCCAGCAGCCCGTCGACACCGAACACTGAAGCTTTCTTT. This encodes CASSPSTPNTEAFF.

The chain carries TRBV6-5 and TRBJ2-7, with D possibly TRBD2 on 6 matching bases. Trimming removed 3 bases from V and 0 bases from J, with 12 bases in between. Per the germline V gene, CDR1 is MNHEY and CDR2 is SVGAGI. CDR3 length equals 15 residues. CDR3 DNA sequence: TGTGCCAGCAGTTATGGCGGGACCGGCTCCTACGAGCAGTACTTC. Its protein product is CASSYGGTGSYEQYF.

This clonotype was seen a few times. The chain employs TRBV6-5 and TRBJ2-2; TRBD1 is a possible D gene (5 bases). Per the germline V gene, CDR1 is MNHEY and CDR2 is SVGAGI. V lost 6 bases and J 4 bases, leaving 15 bases between the germline ends. CDR3 length: 15 residues. For the CDR3, the DNA is TGTGCCAGCAGAGAGTCAGGGATCCCCACCGGGGAGCTGTTTTTT. Its protein product is CASRESGIPTGELFF.

The J gene is TRBJ2-3, the V gene TRBV28, with 8 bases that match TRBD2. Trimming at V came to 5 bases and at J to 2 bases, leaving 3 bases not matched to a gene. CDR1 is MDHEN, CDR2 SYDVKM, per germline. The CDR3 has 14 residues. Here the CDR3 DNA reads TGTGCCAGCAGTGCCGGGGGGGACACAGATACGCAGTATTTT. It encodes CASSAGGDTDTQYF.

This chain connects TRBV7-8 to TRBJ1-5; D ambiguous. Trimming removed 2 bases at V and 3 bases at J, with 17 bases between. The germline V gene encodes CDR1 SGHVS and CDR2 FQNEAQ. CDR3 length: 17 amino acids. CDR3 DNA: TGTGCCAGCAGCTTATATAAGTGGGCAGGAGACAATCAGCCCCAGCATTTT. Translating gives CASSLYKWAGDNQPQHF.

This clonotype came up many times. The rearrangement uses TRBV20-1 and TRBJ2-3; D might be TRBD2 (6 bases). CDR3 size: 15 residues. Germline CDR1 reads DFQATT; CDR2 reads SNEGSKA (reference sequence). Trimming left V 2 bases short and J 6 bases short, with 18 bases between. The CDR3 is CSARLGTTSFDTQYF. The DNA of the CDR3 is TGCAGTGCTAGACTTGGGACCACTAGCTTTGATACGCAGTATTTT.

This clonotype was found many times. The V and J genes are TRBV20-1 and TRBJ1-1, with a possible D match to TRBD1 (6 bases). The CDR3 has 12 amino acids. Germline V CDR1 and CDR2: DFQATT, SNEGSKA (reference sequence). The CDR3, as DNA: TGCAGGCTTTTGGACAGGAACACTGAAGCTTTCTTT. This gives the protein CRLLDRNTEAFF.

J is TRBJ1-5 and V is TRBV28; D is unclear. V shed 1 base and J shed 3 bases, with 10 bases lying between them. Germline V lookup: CDR1 MDHEN, CDR2 SYDVKM. CDR3 length: 15 amino acids. The CDR3 region has the DNA TGTGCCAGCAGTTTATATCTACGGGACAATCAGCCCCAGCATTTT. Translated, it gives CASSLYLRDNQPQHF.

This clonotype came up many times. Here the CDR3 reads CSVLWSGVTGELFF. DNA of the CDR3: TGCAGCGTCCTTTGGAGCGGGGTTACCGGGGAGCTGTTTTTT. V gene TRBV29-1 combines with J gene TRBJ2-2; 7 nucleotides line up with TRBD2. Germline CDR1 reads SQVTM; CDR2 reads ANQGSEA. V dropped 6 bases and J dropped 5; count of bases not matched to a gene: 9. The CDR3 is made up of 14 amino acids.

About this clonotype itself: The junction and the germline gene differ at one end; a read error may be behind it. This rearrangement joins TRBV24-1 to TRBJ2-1, with 8 bases lining up with TRBD1. The last part of the DNA fits TRBJ2-7 better; the J call may be wrong. The V gene's germline CDR1 is KGHDR and CDR2 SFDVKD. The CDR3 length is 15 residues. CDR3 loop: CDTSGGTGSYNEQYF. DNA of the CDR3: TGTGACACCAGTGGTGGGACAGGCTCCTACAATGAGCAGTACTTC.

The rearrangement joins TRBV6-1 to TRBJ1-2; weak D call: TRBD1 (5 bases). CDR3 size: 13 residues. Trimming took off 6 bases at V and 9 bases at J, with 17 bases between the two ends. CDR1 is MNHNS, CDR2 SASEGT, per germline. CDR3 region: CASSPGRNYSYTF. Here the CDR3 DNA reads TGTGCCAGCAGCCCGGGACGGAATTATAGCTACACCTTC.

This clonotype was seen a few times. A much larger clone is a single base away; this may be a read error. The chain combines TRBV6-2 or TRBV6-3 with TRBJ2-5, with 10 bases lining up with TRBD2. Matching the DNA end better, TRBJ2-7 makes the J call doubtful. CDR1 MNHEY and CDR2 SVGEGT come from the germline V gene. CDR3 length equals 14 residues. In DNA, the CDR3 is TGTGCCAGCAGGGGGGGCCTAGCGGGGGCCGAGCAGTACTTC. Translating it yields CASRGGLAGAEQYF.